The clone carrying this T cell receptor beta chain appeared a few times. As yet, its antigen is unknown. These data come from a study of blood T cells in healthy people across ages. Overall study findings and caveats: Among long-lived donors, naive CD4+ cells were more numerous and diversity higher than in aged donors. Those diversity estimates obtained from one million T cells were thought to be underestimates.

The second PCR ran about 6 to 11 cycles with a sample-barcoded 5' primer and J-beta primers. Each CDR3 protein is one row after TCRdb ran MiXCR on the 5' RACE reads. The sample includes 1.5 million to 2 million distinct CDR3 sequences, around 40% seen only once; the top ten take 23%. The CDR3 is 16 residues long. The ends lost 1 base at V and 2 bases at J; junction bases unmatched: 4. Germline V gene lookup returns CDR1 SEHNR and CDR2 FQNEAQ (reference sequence). The V and J genes are TRBV7-9 and TRBJ2-5, with 10 bases that match TRBD2. This TCR derives from a human donor in good health. Input material: blood. Here the CDR3 reads CASSLVGAGGQETQYF. The CDR3 DNA sequence: TGTGCCAGCAGCTTAGTTGGAGCGGGGGGGCAAGAGACCCAGTACTTC. Filled out from reference TRBV7-9 and TRBJ2-5, the complete variable domain reads DTGVSQNPRHKITKRGQNVTFRCDPISEHNRLYWYRQTLGQGPEFLTYFQNEAQLEKSRLLSDRFSAERPKGSFSTLEIQRTEQGDSAMYLCASSLVGAGGQETQYFGPGTRLLVL.